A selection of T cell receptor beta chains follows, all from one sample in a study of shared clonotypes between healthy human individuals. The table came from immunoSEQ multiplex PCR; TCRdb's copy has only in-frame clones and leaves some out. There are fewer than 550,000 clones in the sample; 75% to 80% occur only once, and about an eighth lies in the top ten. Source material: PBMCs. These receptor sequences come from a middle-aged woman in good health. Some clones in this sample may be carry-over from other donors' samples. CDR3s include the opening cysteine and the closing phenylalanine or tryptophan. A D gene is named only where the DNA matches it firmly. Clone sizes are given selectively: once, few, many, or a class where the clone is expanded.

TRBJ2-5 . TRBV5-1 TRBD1 CASSEGQAWVETQYF TGCGCCAGCAGCGAGGGACAGGCTTGGGTGGAGACCCAGTACTTC
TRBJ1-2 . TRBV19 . CASRVQGTNYGYTF TGTGCCAGTCGAGTCCAGGGGACTAACTATGGCTACACCTTC
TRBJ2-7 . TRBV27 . CASSIGLNSYEQYF TGTGCCAGCAGCATAGGACTTAATAGCTACGAGCAGTACTTC
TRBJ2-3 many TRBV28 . CASSLALTDTQYF TGTGCCAGCAGTTTAGCGTTGACAGATACGCAGTATTTT
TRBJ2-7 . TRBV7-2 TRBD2 CASSYPTSGRAVQYF TGTGCCAGCAGCTACCCGACTAGCGGGAGAGCGGTGCAGTACTTC
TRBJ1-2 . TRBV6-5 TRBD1 CASSTGVGGYTF TGTGCCAGCAGTACAGGGGTCGGTGGCTACACCTTC
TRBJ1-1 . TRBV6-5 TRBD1 CASRKTGVNTEAFF TGTGCCAGCAGAAAGACAGGGGTCAACACTGAAGCTTTCTTT
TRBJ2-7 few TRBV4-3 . CASSQDRGTKSYEQYF TGCGCCAGCAGCCAAGATCGAGGGACAAAGTCCTACGAGCAGTACTTC
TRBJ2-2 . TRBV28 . CASSLNLNTGELFF TGTGCCAGCAGTTTAAATCTTAACACCGGGGAGCTGTTTTTT
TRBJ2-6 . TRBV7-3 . CASSLTSGANVLTF TGTGCCAGCAGCTTAACTTCCGGGGCCAACGTCCTGACTTTC
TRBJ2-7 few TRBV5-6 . CASSLRPTRDNHHYEQYF TGTGCCAGCAGCTTGAGGCCGACCCGGGACAATCACCACTACGAGCAGTACTTC
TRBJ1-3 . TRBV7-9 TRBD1 CASSPRDRGLGNTIYF TGTGCCAGCAGCCCCCGGGACAGGGGGCTCGGAAACACCATATATTTT
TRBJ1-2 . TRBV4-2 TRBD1 CASSHPGQGASNYGYTF TGTGCCAGCAGCCACCCGGGACAGGGCGCTTCGAACTATGGCTACACCTTC
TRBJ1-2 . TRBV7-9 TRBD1 CASSLISLRTGDTSGYTF TGTGCCAGCAGCTTAATATCCCTTAGGACAGGGGATACGAGTGGCTACACCTTC
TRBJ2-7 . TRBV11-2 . CASSLGQVYEQYF TGTGCCAGCAGCTTAGGACAGGTCTACGAGCAGTACTTC
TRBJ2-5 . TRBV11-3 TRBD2 CASSLTSAETQYF TGTGCCAGCAGCCTCACTAGCGCGGAGACCCAGTACTTC
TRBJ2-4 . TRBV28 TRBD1 CASSKGQGALSDIQYF TGTGCCAGCAGTAAGGGACAGGGGGCTTTATCGGACATTCAGTACTTC
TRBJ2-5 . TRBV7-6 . CASSQEETQYF TGTGCCAGCAGCCAAGAAGAGACCCAGTACTTC
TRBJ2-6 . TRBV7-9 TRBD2 CASSLVGGGESGANVLTF TGTGCCAGCAGCTTAGTAGGCGGGGGAGAATCTGGGGCCAACGTCCTGACTTTC
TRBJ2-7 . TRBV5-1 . CASSFAPGYEQYF TGCGCCAGCAGCTTCGCGCCAGGCTACGAGCAGTACTTC
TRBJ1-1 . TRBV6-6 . CASRSGGRTEAFF TGTGCCAGCAGGAGTGGGGGAAGGACTGAAGCTTTCTTT
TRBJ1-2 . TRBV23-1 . CASSPDGGHGYTF TGCGCCAGCAGTCCCGATGGGGGGCACGGCTACACCTTC
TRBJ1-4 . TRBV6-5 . CASRTRGPTNEKLFF TGTGCCAGCAGGACCCGGGGCCCAACTAATGAAAAACTGTTTTTT
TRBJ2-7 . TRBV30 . CAGETGARYEQYF TGTGCCGGTGAGACGGGAGCTCGCTACGAGCAGTACTTC
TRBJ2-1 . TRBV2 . CASRAQGSYNEQFF TGTGCCAGCAGAGCGCAGGGCTCCTACAATGAGCAGTTCTTC
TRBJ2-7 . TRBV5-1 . CASSSKPSRGEQYF TGCGCCAGCAGCTCGAAGCCGTCCCGGGGCGAGCAGTACTTC
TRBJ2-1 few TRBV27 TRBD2 CASSSLSGGGPHEQFF TGTGCCAGCAGTTCCCTTAGCGGGGGGGGCCCGCATGAGCAGTTCTTC
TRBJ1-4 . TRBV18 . CASSPRQGNEKLFF TGTGCCAGCTCACCACGCCAGGGTAATGAAAAACTGTTTTTT
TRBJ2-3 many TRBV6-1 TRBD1 CASSEETGSTDTQYF TGTGCCAGCAGTGAGGAGACAGGGAGCACAGATACGCAGTATTTT
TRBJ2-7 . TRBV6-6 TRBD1 CASCRTGLTYEQYF TGTGCCAGCTGCCGGACAGGGTTAACCTACGAGCAGTACTTC
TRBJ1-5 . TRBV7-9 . CASSLAGQPQHF TGTGCCAGCAGCTTAGCAGGTCAGCCCCAGCATTTT
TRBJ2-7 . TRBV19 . CASSIVTGNEQYF TGTGCCAGTAGTATAGTAACAGGAAACGAGCAGTACTTC
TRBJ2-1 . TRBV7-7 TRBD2 CASSLGLAGSEQFF TGTGCCAGCAGCTTGGGACTAGCGGGAAGTGAGCAGTTCTTC
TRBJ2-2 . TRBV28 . CASRRTANTGELFF TGTGCCAGCCGTCGGACAGCGAACACCGGGGAGCTGTTTTTT
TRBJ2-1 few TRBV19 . CASTRGLNHNEQFF TGTGCCAGTACGCGGGGACTGAACCACAATGAGCAGTTCTTC
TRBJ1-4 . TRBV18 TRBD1 CASSLDPGQPNEKLFF TGTGCCAGCTCACTTGACCCGGGACAGCCTAATGAAAAACTGTTTTTT
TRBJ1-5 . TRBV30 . CAWRDRSNLNQPQHF TGTGCCTGGAGGGACCGATCGAATCTGAATCAGCCCCAGCATTTT
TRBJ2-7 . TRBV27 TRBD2 CASSLWAAGAYEQYF TGTGCCAGCAGTTTGTGGGCAGCGGGGGCCTACGAGCAGTACTTC
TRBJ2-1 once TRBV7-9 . CASSPDAKRNEQFF TGTGCCAGCAGCCCGGACGCGAAAAGGAATGAGCAGTTCTTC
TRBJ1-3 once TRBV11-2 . CASSLDTTRAGGNTIYF TGTGCCAGCAGCTTAGATACTACCCGGGCCGGGGGAAACACCATATATTTT
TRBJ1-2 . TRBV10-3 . CAISANSGGTYGYTF TGTGCCATCAGCGCCAACTCCGGGGGTACCTATGGCTACACCTTC
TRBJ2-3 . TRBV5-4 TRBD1 CASSWPGQGPDTQYF TGTGCCAGCAGCTGGCCGGGACAGGGACCAGATACGCAGTATTTT
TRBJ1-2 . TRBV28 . CASNAQGHYGYTF TGTGCCAGCAACGCCCAGGGTCACTATGGCTACACCTTC
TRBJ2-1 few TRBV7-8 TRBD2 CASRRLAGVYNEQFF TGTGCCAGCAGAAGACTAGCGGGAGTCTACAATGAGCAGTTCTTC
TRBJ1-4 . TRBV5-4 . CASSLEGGNFEKLFF TGTGCCAGCAGCTTGGAAGGGGGTAATTTTGAAAAACTGTTTTTT
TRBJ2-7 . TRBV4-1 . CASSQELARDEQYF TGCGCCAGCAGCCAAGAACTGGCCCGGGACGAGCAGTACTTC
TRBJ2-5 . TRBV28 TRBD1 CASSPLVGRGRETQYF TGTGCCAGCAGCCCTCTTGTGGGCAGGGGGCGGGAGACCCAGTACTTC
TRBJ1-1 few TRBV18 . CASSPEAGFTEAFF TGTGCCAGCTCACCCGAGGCAGGGTTCACTGAAGCTTTCTTT
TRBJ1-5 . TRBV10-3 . CAISDRDLGQPQHF TGTGCCATCAGCGACCGGGACCTCGGGCAGCCCCAGCATTTT
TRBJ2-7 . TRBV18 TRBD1 CASSPGQGPYEQYF TGTGCCAGCTCACCGGGACAGGGTCCCTACGAGCAGTACTTC
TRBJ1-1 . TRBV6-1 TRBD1 CASSDRGQGHPEAFF TGTGCCAGCAGTGATCGAGGACAGGGGCACCCTGAAGCTTTCTTT
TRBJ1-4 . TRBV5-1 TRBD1 CASSPGTANEKLFF TGCGCCAGCAGCCCCGGGACAGCTAATGAAAAACTGTTTTTT
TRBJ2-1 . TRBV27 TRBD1 CASRETGQGSEQFF TGTGCCAGCAGGGAAACGGGACAGGGGAGTGAGCAGTTCTTC
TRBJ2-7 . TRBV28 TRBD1 CASSDRDRGKTYEQYF TGTGCCAGCAGTGACCGGGACAGGGGGAAAACCTACGAGCAGTACTTC